The 29 T cell receptor beta chains presented below share a single source sample, sequenced in a study of cytomegalovirus exposure and HLA in healthy donors. Primers: 60 Vbeta forward and 13 Jbeta reverse. The repertoire was sequenced with immunoSEQ multiplex PCR; TCRdb's copy has only in-frame clones and lacks some. The sample yields around 97,000 clones, roughly a tenth seen once. Material: PBMCs. The receptors were sampled from a man in his fifties in good health and CMV-seropositive.

The chain uses TRBV2 and TRBJ2-7, with D possibly being TRBD1 (6 bases). Trimming stripped 7 bases from V and 6 bases from J, with 10 bases between. CDR1 and CDR2 from the germline V gene are SNHLY and FYNNEI. This CDR3 comprises 11 residues. Written as DNA, the CDR3 is TGTGCCAGCACGGAACAGGGCGAGCAGTACTTC. It is translated as CASTEQGEQYF.

There are many counts of this clone. This chain connects TRBV29-1 to TRBJ2-7; D gene unclear. The CDR3 is 13 residues long. The V gene lost 4 bases and the J gene lost 0 bases, with 10 bases spanning the gap. In germline, CDR1 is SQVTM, CDR2 ANQGSEA. The CDR3 loop is CSVVRLSSYEQYF. CDR3 sequence (DNA): TGCAGCGTTGTGAGGCTGAGCTCCTACGAGCAGTACTTC.

The table lists this clone with a few counts. CDR3 in amino acids: CASYSNRVVEAFF. The CDR3 DNA is TGTGCCAGTTATTCCAATCGGGTCGTTGAAGCTTTCTTT. The genes are TRBV2 and TRBJ1-1; D gene unclear. V was trimmed by 9 bases and J by 7 bases, leaving 18 bases between them. The CDR3 is made up of 13 amino acids. Germline loops: CDR1 SNHLY, CDR2 FYNNEI.

Only a few counts were recorded for this clone. This rearrangement joins TRBV5-5 to TRBJ1-4, with D perhaps matching TRBD1 (5 bases). This CDR3 has 14 amino acids. Germline V lookup: CDR1 SGHKS, CDR2 YYEKEE (reference sequence). Trimming stripped 1 base from V and 8 bases from J, with 12 bases between. CDR3 coding DNA: TGTGCCAGCAGCTTGCAGGGTTATGGGGAAAAACTGTTTTTT. Translated, it gives CASSLQGYGEKLFF.

V and J are TRBV10-3 and TRBJ2-1; no clear D gene. Germline V gene sequence: CDR1 ENHRY, CDR2 SYGVKD. The CDR3 loop spans 14 amino acids. V shed 2 bases and J shed 6 bases, with 11 bases lying between them. CDR3 sequence: CAISEMLVANEQFF. The CDR3 bases are TGTGCCATCAGTGAGATGCTAGTCGCCAATGAGCAGTTCTTC.

The chain combines TRBV5-4 with TRBJ1-5; no firm D call. The CDR3 contains 13 residues. Trimming cost V 0 bases and J 6 bases, with 7 bases left between them. CDR1 and CDR2 (germline): SGHNT, YYREEE (reference sequence). The CDR3 DNA reads as TGTGCCAGCAGCTTGGGTCCGTTTCAGCCCCAGCATTTT. It is translated as CASSLGPFQPQHF. Full variable domain (outside the CDR3, taken from reference TRBV5-4 and TRBJ1-5): ETGVTQSPTHLIKTRGQQVTLRCSSQSGHNTVSWYQQALGQGPQFIFQYYREEENGRGNFPPRFSGLQFPNYSSELNVNALELDDSALYLCASSLGPFQPQHFGDGTRLSIL.

The genes are TRBV7-2 and TRBJ2-7; weak D call: TRBD1 (6 bases). Trimming took off 4 bases at V and 0 bases at J, with 10 bases between the two ends. The CDR3 spans 14 residues. Looked up from germline, CDR1 is SGHTA and CDR2 is FQGNSA. The chain's CDR3 is CASSSWDNSYEQYF. In DNA form, the CDR3 reads TGTGCCAGCAGCTCCTGGGACAACTCCTACGAGCAGTACTTC.

In its sample, this clone was seen a few times. The rearrangement links TRBV6-1 to TRBJ1-6, with a possible D match to TRBD1 (6 bases). V was cut by 4 bases and J by 10 bases, with 14 bases left in between. CDR3 size: 14 residues. CDR1 is MNHNS, CDR2 SASEGT, per germline. The CDR3 DNA reads as TGTGCCAGCAGTGTACAGGATAGGGGGTCACCCCTCCACTTT. This translates into CASSVQDRGSPLHF.

The table lists this clone with a few counts. The chain couples TRBV5-8 to TRBJ1-1; 8 bases agree with TRBD1. The CDR3 is made up of 15 amino acids. Germline V lookup: CDR1 SGHTS, CDR2 YDEGEE. V was clipped by 0 bases and J by 4 bases; unmatched bases: 5. In nucleotides, the CDR3 is TGTGCCAGCAGCTTGGCCCAGGGGGCGACCACTGAAGCTTTCTTT. Protein product: CASSLAQGATTEAFF.

The CDR3 DNA reads TGTGCCAGCAGCCGTGTACGGGAGACCCAGTACTTC. It specifies CASSRVRETQYF. The V gene is TRBV11-2, the J gene TRBJ2-5; D is unresolved. Germline V gene sequence: CDR1 SGHAT, CDR2 FQNNGV. With 5 bases removed from V and 5 bases from J, the gap between germline ends came to 9 bases. The length of the CDR3 is 12 residues.

This clone showed up just a few times. The rearrangement links TRBV11-2 to TRBJ2-7; a weak D match, TRBD1 (5 bases). Germline V gives CDR1 SGHAT, CDR2 FQNNGV. The CDR3 totals 14 residues. V lost 3 bases, J lost 4 bases, and 13 bases lay in between. The CDR3 here is CASSFYRSGYEQYF. In nucleotides, the CDR3 is TGTGCCAGCAGCTTCTACAGGAGTGGATACGAGCAGTACTTC.

The table lists this clone with a few counts. The rearrangement joins TRBV6-6 to TRBJ1-1; 7 bases are a match to TRBD1. The CDR3 is 14 amino acids. The germline gives CDR1 MNHNY, CDR2 SVGAGI (reference sequence). J gave up 4 bases and V 2 bases, and 4 bases lay outside the gene matches. The CDR3 bases are TGTGCCAGCAGTTACACAGGGGACCTCACTGAAGCTTTCTTT. Its translation: CASSYTGDLTEAFF.

The rearrangement uses TRBV7-2 and TRBJ2-1; 10 bases match TRBD2. Germline V gene lookup returns CDR1 SGHTA and CDR2 FQGNSA. The CDR3 runs 17 residues. Trimming at V came to 5 bases and at J to 0 bases, leaving 7 bases not matched to a gene. CDR3 nucleotide sequence: TGTGCCAGCAGCATCCCTTCTAGCGGGAGCTCCTACAATGAGCAGTTCTTC. This sequence encodes CASSIPSSGSSYNEQFF.

The chain joins TRBV2 to TRBJ1-4; possible D gene TRBD1, 6 bases. This CDR3 comprises 13 residues. CDR1 SNHLY and CDR2 FYNNEI come from the germline V gene. The V and J ends lost 2 bases and 7 bases respectively, with 8 bases between them. The CDR3 is CASSELGGEKLFF. The CDR3 DNA sequence: TGTGCCAGCAGTGAATTAGGGGGTGAAAAACTGTTTTTT.

CDR3 residues: CSVEHRRGQEATF. DNA of the CDR3: TGCAGCGTTGAACATCGTCGGGGACAGGAGGCCACCTTC. V is TRBV29-1 and J is TRBJ1-2, with 8 bases aligning to TRBD1. V trimming: 2 bases; J trimming: 13 bases; junction bases outside the gene matches: 12. The germline gives CDR1 SQVTM, CDR2 ANQGSEA. The CDR3 covers 13 residues. The full variable domain, completed using reference TRBV29-1 and TRBJ1-2, is SAVISQKPSRDICQRGTSLTIQCQVDSQVTMMFWYRQQPGQSLTLIATANQGSEATYESGFVIDKFPISRPNLTFSTLTVSNMSPEDSSIYLCSVEHRRGQEATFGSGTRLTVV.

This clone was seen a few times. This chain joins TRBV28 and TRBJ1-5; the D gene is possibly TRBD1 (6 bases). This CDR3 spans 14 amino acids. Trimming left V 6 bases short and J 3 bases short, with 12 bases between. Germline CDR1 MDHEN, CDR2 SYDVKM. The CDR3 spells CASSPAGANQPQHF. CDR3 nucleotides: TGTGCCAGCAGCCCCGCAGGGGCCAATCAGCCCCAGCATTTT.

This clone has just a few counts. The genes are TRBV28 and TRBJ1-2; TRBD1 might be the D (6 bases). The germline V and J ends were trimmed by 4 bases and 0 bases, with 6 bases remaining between them. Germline V gene data show CDR1 as MDHEN and CDR2 as SYDVKM. The CDR3 is 13 amino acids. The CDR3 coding sequence is TGTGCCAGCAGTTACAGGGCTAACTATGGCTACACCTTC. It encodes CASSYRANYGYTF.

The rearrangement joins TRBV25-1 to TRBJ1-5; 7 bases fit TRBD1. The germline CDR1 and CDR2 sequences are MGHDK and SYGVNS. The CDR3 consists of 14 residues. The V and J ends lost 5 bases and 5 bases, in that order; junction bases with no gene match: 6. CDR3 nucleotides: TGTGCCAGCAGTACCACAGGGGCGGATCAGCCCCAGCATTTT. Encoded protein: CASSTTGADQPQHF.

This chain joins TRBV6-5 and TRBJ2-1; 9 bases are shared with TRBD2. The V gene's germline CDR1 is MNHEY and CDR2 SVGAGI. This CDR3 is built from 16 residues. V lost 4 bases to trimming and J lost 6 bases; unmatched junction nucleotides: 10. In DNA, the CDR3 is TGTGCCAGCAGTTTATTTAGCGGGGGAAGGGGCAATGAGCAGTTCTTC. Translation: CASSLFSGGRGNEQFF.

The genes are TRBV7-3 and TRBJ2-2; D possibly corresponds to TRBD1 (6 bases). Germline values: CDR1 SGHTA, CDR2 FQGTGA. This CDR3 spans 16 amino acids. V was shortened by 5 bases and J by 0 bases, with 13 bases between the two germline ends. CDR3 in amino acids: CASSPRTASNTGELFF. The CDR3 nucleotides read TGTGCCAGCAGCCCACGGACAGCTTCGAACACCGGGGAGCTGTTTTTT.

The chain links TRBV14 to TRBJ2-1, with 11 bases aligning to TRBD2. Germline CDR1 and CDR2: SGHDN and FVKESK. V lost 0 bases, J lost 12 bases, and 7 bases stayed unmatched. This CDR3 has 15 amino acids. The CDR3 here is CASSQDVSSGRSQFF. The CDR3 DNA follows: TGTGCCAGCAGCCAAGATGTCTCTAGCGGGAGGTCGCAGTTCTTC.

This clone was picked up a small number of times. The chain uses TRBV4-1 and TRBJ1-3, with 7 bases that match TRBD1. V shed 0 bases, J shed 3 bases, and the junction held 8 bases outside the gene matches. Germline loops: CDR1 MGHRA, CDR2 YSYEKL. The CDR3 runs to 17 residues. CDR3 bases: TGCGCCAGCAGCCAAGAACCGGGCAGGGGGATTGGAAACACCATATATTTT. It translates to CASSQEPGRGIGNTIYF.

This clone was observed a handful of times. V is TRBV5-1 and J is TRBJ1-2; TRBD1 aligns across 7 bases. The trim removed 3 bases at V and 4 bases at J, leaving 9 bases unmatched. The germline gives CDR1 SGHRS, CDR2 YFSETQ. This CDR3 has 15 residues. The CDR3 coding sequence is TGCGCCAGCAGCTCTACAGGGGAGGCAGGCTATGGCTACACCTTC. Translated: CASSSTGEAGYGYTF.

This clone showed up just a few times. The V gene is TRBV25-1, the J gene TRBJ2-7, with TRBD1 as a possible D gene (5 bases). The CDR3 is 15 residues long. V lost 3 bases, J lost 1 base, and 13 bases lay in between. Per the germline V gene, CDR1 is MGHDK and CDR2 is SYGVNS. The CDR3 sequence is CASSDANRGSYEQYF. The CDR3, as DNA: TGTGCCAGCAGTGACGCTAATAGGGGTTCCTACGAGCAGTACTTC.

The genes are TRBV5-1 and TRBJ2-5; TRBD2 matches 12 bases. The CDR3 is 16 residues long. Germline CDR1 is SGHRS and CDR2 is YFSETQ. With V trimmed by 2 bases and J by 5 bases, 7 bases remained unmatched. CDR3 sequence reads: CASSFLAGGGYETQYF. CDR3 nucleotides: TGCGCCAGCAGCTTCCTAGCGGGAGGGGGGTATGAGACCCAGTACTTC.

This clone came up a few times. DNA for the CDR3: TGTGCCAGCACACCGGACGGGGGTTGGGAGCAGTACTTC. It specifies CASTPDGGWEQYF. The genes are TRBV27 and TRBJ2-7; possibly TRBD2 for D (6 bases). Germline loops: CDR1 MNHEY, CDR2 SMNVEV (reference sequence). The CDR3 is 13 amino acids. V was cut by 7 bases and J by 7 bases, with 17 bases left in between.

This clone was seen only a few times. The chain employs TRBV7-2 and TRBJ1-1, with 8 bases lining up with TRBD1. The V segment lost 5 bases and the J segment 0 bases; nucleotides outside the gene matches: 5. The CDR3 consists of 15 residues. CDR1 SGHTA and CDR2 FQGNSA come from the germline V gene. CDR3 region: CASSPRTGLNTEAFF. The CDR3 coding sequence is TGTGCCAGCAGCCCCAGGACAGGGTTGAACACTGAAGCTTTCTTT.

The V and J genes are TRBV5-6 and TRBJ2-3, with a tentative D call TRBD1 (5 bases). V lost 5 bases, J lost 4 bases, and 11 bases lay in between. This CDR3 spans 13 amino acids. Germline V gene lookup returns CDR1 SGHDT and CDR2 YYEEEE. CDR3 nucleotide sequence: TGTGCCAGCAGACAGACAGATCCAGATACGCAGTATTTT. This translates into CASRQTDPDTQYF.

The chain links TRBV30 to TRBJ2-1; 7 bases match TRBD2. The CDR3 is 13 residues long. The germline V gene has CDR1 GTSNPN and CDR2 SVGIG (reference sequence). The V gene end was trimmed by 2 bases and the J gene end by 12 bases; junction bases not matched to a gene: 10. CDR3 DNA: TGTGCCTGGAGTTCTACGGGGGGAACAGGGCAGTTCTTC. Its protein product is CAWSSTGGTGQFF.